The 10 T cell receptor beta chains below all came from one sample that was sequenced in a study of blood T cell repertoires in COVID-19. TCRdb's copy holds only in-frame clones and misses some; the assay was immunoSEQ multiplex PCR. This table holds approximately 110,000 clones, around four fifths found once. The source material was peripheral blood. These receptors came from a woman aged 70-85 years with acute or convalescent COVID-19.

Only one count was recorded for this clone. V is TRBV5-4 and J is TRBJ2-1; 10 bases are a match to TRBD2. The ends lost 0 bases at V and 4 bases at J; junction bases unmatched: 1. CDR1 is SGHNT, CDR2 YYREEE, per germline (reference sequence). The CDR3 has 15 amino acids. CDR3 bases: TGTGCCAGCAGCTTGGCTAGCGGGGGATACAATGAGCAGTTCTTC. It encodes CASSLASGGYNEQFF.

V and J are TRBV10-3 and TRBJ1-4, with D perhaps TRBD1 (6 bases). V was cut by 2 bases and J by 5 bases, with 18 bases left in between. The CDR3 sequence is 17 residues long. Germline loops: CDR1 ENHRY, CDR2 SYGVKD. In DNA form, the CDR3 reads TGTGCCATCAGTGAGATGGCTTCAGCAGGGGCAAATGAAAAACTGTTTTTT. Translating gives CAISEMASAGANEKLFF.

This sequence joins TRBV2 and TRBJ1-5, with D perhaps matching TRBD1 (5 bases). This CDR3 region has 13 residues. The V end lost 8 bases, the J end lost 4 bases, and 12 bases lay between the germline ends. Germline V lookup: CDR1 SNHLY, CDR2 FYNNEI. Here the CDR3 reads CASERDSNQPQHF. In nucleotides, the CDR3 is TGTGCCAGCGAGAGAGACAGTAATCAGCCCCAGCATTTT.

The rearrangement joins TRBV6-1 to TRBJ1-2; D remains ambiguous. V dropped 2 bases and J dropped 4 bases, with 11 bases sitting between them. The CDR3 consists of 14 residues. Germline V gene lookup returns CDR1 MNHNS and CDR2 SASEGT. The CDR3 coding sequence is TGTGCCAGCAGTGAAAGCGGGTTACCCTATGGCTACACCTTC. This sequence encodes CASSESGLPYGYTF.

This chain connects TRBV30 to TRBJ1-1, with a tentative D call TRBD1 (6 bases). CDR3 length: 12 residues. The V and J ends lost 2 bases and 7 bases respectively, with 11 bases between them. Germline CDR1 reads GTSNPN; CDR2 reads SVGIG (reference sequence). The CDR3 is CAWSWGGGEAFF. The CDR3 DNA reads TGTGCCTGGAGTTGGGGGGGCGGTGAAGCTTTCTTT.

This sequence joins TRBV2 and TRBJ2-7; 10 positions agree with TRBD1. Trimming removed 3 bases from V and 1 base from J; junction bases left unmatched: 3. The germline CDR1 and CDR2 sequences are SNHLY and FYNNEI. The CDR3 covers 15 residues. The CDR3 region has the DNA TGTGCCAGCAGTGACCGGGACAGGGGTTCCTACGAGCAGTACTTC. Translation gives CASSDRDRGSYEQYF. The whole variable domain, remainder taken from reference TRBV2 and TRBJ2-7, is EPEVTQTPSHQVTQMGQEVILRCVPISNHLYFYWYRQILGQKVEFLVSFYNNEISEKSEIFDDQFSVERPDGSNFTLKIRSTKLEDSAMYFCASSDRDRGSYEQYFGPGTRLTVT.

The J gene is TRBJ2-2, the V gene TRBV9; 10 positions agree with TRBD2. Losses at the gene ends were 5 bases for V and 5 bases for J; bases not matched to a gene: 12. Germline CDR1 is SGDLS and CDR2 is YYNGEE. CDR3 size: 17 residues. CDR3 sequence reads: CASSRLPSGSKTGELFF. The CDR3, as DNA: TGTGCCAGCAGTCGCCTCCCTAGCGGGAGTAAAACCGGGGAGCTGTTTTTT. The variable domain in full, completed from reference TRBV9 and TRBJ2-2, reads DSGVTQTPKHLITATGQRVTLRCSPRSGDLSVYWYQQSLDQGLQFLIQYYNGEERAKGNILERFSAQQFPDLHSELNLSSLELGDSALYFCASSRLPSGSKTGELFFGEGSRLTVL.

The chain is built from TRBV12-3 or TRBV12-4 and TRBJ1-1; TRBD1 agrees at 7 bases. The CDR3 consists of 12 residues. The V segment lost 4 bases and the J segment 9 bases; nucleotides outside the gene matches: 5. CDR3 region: CASSSRDRKAFF. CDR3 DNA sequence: TGTGCCAGCAGTTCCCGGGACAGAAAAGCTTTCTTT.

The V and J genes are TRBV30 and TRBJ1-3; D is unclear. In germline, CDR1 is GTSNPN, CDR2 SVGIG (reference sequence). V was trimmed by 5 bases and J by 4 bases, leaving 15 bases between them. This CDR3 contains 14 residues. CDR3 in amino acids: CAWESVSSGNTIYF. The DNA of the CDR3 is TGTGCCTGGGAGAGCGTTAGCTCCGGAAACACCATATATTTT.

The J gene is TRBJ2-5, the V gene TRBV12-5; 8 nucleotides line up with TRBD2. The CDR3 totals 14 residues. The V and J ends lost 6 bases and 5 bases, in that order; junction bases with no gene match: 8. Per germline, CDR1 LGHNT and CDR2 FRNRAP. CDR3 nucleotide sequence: TGTGCTAGTGGACTCCGGGGGGGCGAGGAGACCCAGTACTTC. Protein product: CASGLRGGEETQYF.